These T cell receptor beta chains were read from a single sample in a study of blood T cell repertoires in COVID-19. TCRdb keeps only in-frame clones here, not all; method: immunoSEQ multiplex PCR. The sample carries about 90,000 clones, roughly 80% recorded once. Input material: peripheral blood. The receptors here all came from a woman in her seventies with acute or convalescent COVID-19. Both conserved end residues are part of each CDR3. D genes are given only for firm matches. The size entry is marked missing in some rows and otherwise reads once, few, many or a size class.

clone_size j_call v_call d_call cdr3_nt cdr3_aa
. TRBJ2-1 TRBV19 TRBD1 TGTGCCAGTAGTCTCCGGGACAGGGTATACAATGAGCAGTTCTTC CASSLRDRVYNEQFF
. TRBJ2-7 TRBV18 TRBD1 TGTGCCAGCTCACCGGGGACAGTCTACGAGCAGTACTTC CASSPGTVYEQYF
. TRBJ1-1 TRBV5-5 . TGTGCCAGCAACTTAAGGCCGGTGGGGACCGGGAGCACTGAAGCTTTCTTT CASNLRPVGTGSTEAFF
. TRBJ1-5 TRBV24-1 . TGTGCCACCAGTGATAGGGGTGGCAATCAGCCCCAGCATTTT CATSDRGGNQPQHF
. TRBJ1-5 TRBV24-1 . TGTGCCACCGCTCGGGATAGCAATCAGCCCCAGCATTTT CATARDSNQPQHF
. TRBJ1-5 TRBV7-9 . TGTGCCAGCAGCGTATCGGGCAATCAGCCCCAGCATTTT CASSVSGNQPQHF
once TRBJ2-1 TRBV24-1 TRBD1 TGTGCCACCAGTTTGACAGGGAACTTGGACAATGAGCAGTTCTTC CATSLTGNLDNEQFF
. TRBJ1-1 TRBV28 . TGTGCCAGCAGTCTCCCCTACCAAGCTTTCTTT CASSLPYQAFF
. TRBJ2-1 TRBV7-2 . TGTGCCAGCAGCCGGGGGAGGCCCTACAATGAGCAGTTCTTC CASSRGRPYNEQFF
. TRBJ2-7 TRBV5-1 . TGCGCCAGCAGCCCAGACGGGGACTACGAGCAGTACTTC CASSPDGDYEQYF
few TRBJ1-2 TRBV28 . TGTGCCAGCAGGCGGCGGGGGGCAAACTATGGCTACACCTTC CASRRRGANYGYTF
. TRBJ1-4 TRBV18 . TGTGCCAGCTCACCCACTCAGGCTCTGACAGGCCCTAATGAAAAACTGTTTTTT CASSPTQALTGPNEKLFF
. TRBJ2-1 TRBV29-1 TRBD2 TGCAGCGCGGGACTAGCGGGAGGAGTTGAGCAGTTCTTC CSAGLAGGVEQFF
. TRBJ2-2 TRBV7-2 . TGTGCCAGCAGCTTAGATTTTGCGGGGGAGCTGTTTTTT CASSLDFAGELFF
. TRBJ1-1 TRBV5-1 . TGCGCCAGCAGCATCGGACACACGAACACTGAAGCTTTCTTT CASSIGHTNTEAFF
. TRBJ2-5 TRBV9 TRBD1 TGTGCCAGCAGCGTGGACAGGGGGCAGCGGGAGACCCAGTACTTC CASSVDRGQRETQYF
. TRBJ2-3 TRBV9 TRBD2 TGTGCCAGCAGCTTCCAAGCGGGAGTAACAGATACGCAGTATTTT CASSFQAGVTDTQYF
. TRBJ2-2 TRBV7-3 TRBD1 TGTGCCAGCAGCTCTGGGACAGGGATGGGAGCGAACACCGGGGAGCTGTTTTTT CASSSGTGMGANTGELFF
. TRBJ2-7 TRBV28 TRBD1 TGTGCCAGCAGTTCCGCGGGACAGGGGAGAGAGCAGTACTTC CASSSAGQGREQYF
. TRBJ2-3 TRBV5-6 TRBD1 TGTGCCAGCAGCTTGTACCAGGGGGCCGCAGATACGCAGTATTTT CASSLYQGAADTQYF
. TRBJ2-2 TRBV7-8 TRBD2 TGTGCCAGCAGCTTAGCGGCTAGCGGGGGCGCGAACACCGGGGAGCTGTTTTTT CASSLAASGGANTGELFF
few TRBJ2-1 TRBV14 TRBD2 TGTGCCAGCAGCCAAGTTCTAGCGGGAAGTGACAATGAGCAGTTCTTC CASSQVLAGSDNEQFF
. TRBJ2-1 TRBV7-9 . TGTGCCAGCAGCTTAGTTGGCCTTGGTCAGGATGGTGAGCAGTTCTTC CASSLVGLGQDGEQFF
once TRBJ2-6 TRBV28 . TGTGCCAGCAGTTTATCTGGGCTCTCTGGGGCCAACGTCCTGACTTTC CASSLSGLSGANVLTF
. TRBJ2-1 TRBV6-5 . TGTGCCAGCACTTGGGGGAGGACCTACAATGAGCAGTTCTTC CASTWGRTYNEQFF
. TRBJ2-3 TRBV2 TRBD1 TGTGCCAGCAGTGTAGGGGGCAGCACAGATACGCAGTATTTT CASSVGGSTDTQYF
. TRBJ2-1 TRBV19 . TGTGCCAGTAGCAACGGACAGAGAGCATACAATGAGCAGTTCTTC CASSNGQRAYNEQFF
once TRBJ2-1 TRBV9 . TGTGCCAGCAGTCCGCGGGAAAAATCCTACAATGAGCAGTTCTTC CASSPREKSYNEQFF
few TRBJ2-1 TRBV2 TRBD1 TGTGCCAGCAGTGCGGGACAGGGAGGCAATGAGCAGTTCTTC CASSAGQGGNEQFF
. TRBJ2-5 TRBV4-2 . TGTGCCAGCAGCCAAGCGAGGCTCTCAGGGGGAGGAGGGCAAGAGACCCAGTACTTC CASSQARLSGGGGQETQYF
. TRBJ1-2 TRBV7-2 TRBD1 TGTGCCAGCAGCTTACGGGACAGGGGGAACTATGGCTACACCTTC CASSLRDRGNYGYTF
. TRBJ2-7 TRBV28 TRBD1 TGTGCCAGCAGTTCGGTCCCGGGGACAGCCTACGAGCAGTACTTC CASSSVPGTAYEQYF
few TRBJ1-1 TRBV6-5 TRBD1 TGTGCCAGCAGTAAGACAGGGAGTAAGGAAGCTTTCTTT CASSKTGSKEAFF
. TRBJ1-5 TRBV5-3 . TGTGCCAGAAGCCCGCGGGGGGTTTATCAGCCCCAGCATTTT CARSPRGVYQPQHF
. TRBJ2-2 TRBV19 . TGTGCCAGTAGTATCAGGGGAAACGCGAACACCGGGGAGCTGTTTTTT CASSIRGNANTGELFF
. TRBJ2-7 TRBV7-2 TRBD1 TGTGCCAGCAGCAACGTCGACAGGGACGAGCAGTACTTC CASSNVDRDEQYF
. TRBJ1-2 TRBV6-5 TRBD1 TGTGCCAGCCGCGGGTTGGACAGGGGTCTGTTCACCTTC CASRGLDRGLFTF
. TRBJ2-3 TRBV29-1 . TGCAGCGCTGGCCTAACCCCCGGCACAGATACGCAGTATTTT CSAGLTPGTDTQYF
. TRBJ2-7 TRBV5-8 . TGTGCCAGCAGCCCCAGGGTACGCGAGCAGTACTTC CASSPRVREQYF
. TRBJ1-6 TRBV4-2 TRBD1 TGTGCCAGCAGCCAAGTGGGGACAGGGCGAGGCAATTCACCCCTCCACTTT CASSQVGTGRGNSPLHF
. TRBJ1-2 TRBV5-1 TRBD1 TGCGCCAGCAGCTCCACTGACAGGGGAGGCAACTATGGCTACACCTTC CASSSTDRGGNYGYTF
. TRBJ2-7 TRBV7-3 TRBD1 TGTGCCAGCAGCCTGACAGGGAACTACGAGCAGTACTTC CASSLTGNYEQYF
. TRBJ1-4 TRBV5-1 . TGCGCCAGCAGCGCCTTTGGGAGGGCTAATGAAAAACTGTTTTTT CASSAFGRANEKLFF
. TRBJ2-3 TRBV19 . TGTGCCAGTAGTAGCGGACTTAGCACAGATACGCAGTATTTT CASSSGLSTDTQYF
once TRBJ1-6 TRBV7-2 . TGTGCCAGCAGCTTGGACAGTAACTATAATTCACCCCTCCACTTT CASSLDSNYNSPLHF
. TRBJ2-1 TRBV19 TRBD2 TGTGCCAGTAGTCTCCATCGTGGGACTAGCGGCCGGCAGTTCTTC CASSLHRGTSGRQFF
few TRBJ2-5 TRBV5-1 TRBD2 TGCGCCAGCAGCTTGGAGCCTAGCGGGAGGTCTGGCCAAGAGACCCAGTACTTC CASSLEPSGRSGQETQYF
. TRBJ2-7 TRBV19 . TGTGCCAGTAGTATGGGCGTGTCCTACGAGCAGTACTTC CASSMGVSYEQYF
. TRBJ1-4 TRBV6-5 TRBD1 TGTGCCAGCCGATCACAGGGGGCAACTAATGAAAAACTGTTTTTT CASRSQGATNEKLFF
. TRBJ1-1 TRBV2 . TGTGCCAGCAGTGAGAGCACAGGGTTGTTTACTGAAGCTTTCTTT CASSESTGLFTEAFF
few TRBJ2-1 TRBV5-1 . TGCGCCAGCAGACCCGAACTAGATTATGAGCAGTTCTTC CASRPELDYEQFF
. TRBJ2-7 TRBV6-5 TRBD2 TGTGCCAGCAGACCCGAGGGAGGGACCCTGTACGAGCAGTACTTC CASRPEGGTLYEQYF